This entry concerns a single T cell receptor beta chain. Its specificity is not known. The CDR3 sequence is 15 residues long. Germline CDR1 SQVTM, CDR2 ANQGSEA. V lost 5 bases to trimming and J lost 3 bases; unmatched junction nucleotides: 7. The source of the sample is a study of graft-versus-host responses after intestinal transplantation. Across the study: Tacrolimus plus steroids were given to all recipients for two to three years, preceded by anti-thymocyte globulin induction.

Libraries were prepared by immunoSEQ multiplex PCR; TCRdb keeps only in-frame clonotypes and omits some of them. Of tens of thousands of clones detected, around 93% appear once; the ten largest clones hold approximately 0.19%. Study outcomes and limitations: Some patients had graft-donor T cell macrochimerism, and their allografts showed high graft-versus-host to host-versus-graft clonal ratios. Analysis identified GvH clones in recipient marrow, with some appearing first in ileum or blood.

The chain employs TRBV29-1 and TRBJ2-4, with TRBD1 matching 10 bases. Sequences were derived from unstimulated CD4+ T cells sorted from spleen or lymph node cells, sampled before transplant. The clonotype comes from a human donor who was the organ donor for an intestinal transplant. CDR3 sequence: CSVRAGTGVKNIQYF. The CDR3 DNA sequence: TGCAGCGTTAGGGCCGGGACAGGGGTCAAAAACATTCAGTACTTC.